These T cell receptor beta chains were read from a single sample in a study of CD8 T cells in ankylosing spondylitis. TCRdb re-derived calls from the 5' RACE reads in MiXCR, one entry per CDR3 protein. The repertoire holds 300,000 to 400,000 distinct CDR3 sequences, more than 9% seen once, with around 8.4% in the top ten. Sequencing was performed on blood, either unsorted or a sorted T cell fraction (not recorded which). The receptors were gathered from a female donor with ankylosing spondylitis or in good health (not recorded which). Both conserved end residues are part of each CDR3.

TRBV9,CASNLGGGEQYF
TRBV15,CATNRRGGRADTQYF
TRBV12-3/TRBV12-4,CASTIFGTREQYF
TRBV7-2,CASSSTNQETQYF
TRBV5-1,CASSFGGPRTGELFF
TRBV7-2,CASSPGLAVYTDTQYF
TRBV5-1,CASSLMDKNTEAFF
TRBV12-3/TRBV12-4,CASSLGVPAYNEQFF
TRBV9,CASSGAGGTTLDTQYF
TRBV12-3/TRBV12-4,CASSRSNAFYEQYF
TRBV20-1,CSARAILAGVTNEQFF
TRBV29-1,CSVRRGSTDTQYF
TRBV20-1,CSVPTGGKSYEQYF
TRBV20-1,CSAKQGGGPSNEQFF
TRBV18,CASSPGQAMNTEAFF
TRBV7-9,CASSQESVPFYEQYF
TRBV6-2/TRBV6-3,CASSYSVISDEQYF
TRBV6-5,CASSYSTGGSTDTQYF
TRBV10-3,CAISKTRDRGYNEQFF
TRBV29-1,CSAIMGDTQYF
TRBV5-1,CASSTGLTSGAPSTDTQYF
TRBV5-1,CASSLEGNDGYTF
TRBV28,CASGGQGNQPQHF
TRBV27,CASSLSISRTGDYEQYF
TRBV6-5,CASSLPPGTGELFF
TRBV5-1,CASSLGEVSYEQYF
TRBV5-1,CASSLSLADKNIQYF
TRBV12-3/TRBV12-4,CASSSGLAGGFNEQFF
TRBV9,CASSAPRSSGNTIYF